These 28 T cell receptor beta chains were sequenced from one sample in a study of response to subunit inactivated influenza vaccine. TCRdb redid the calling of the RT-PCR reads with MiXCR, one entry per CDR3 protein. The repertoire consists of 500,000 to 550,000 distinct CDR3 sequences, with around 25% occurring once and the leading ten covering under 3.5%. These data were also filed under a second study, of T cells expressing NK-cell markers. As that study records: The authors made TCR beta cDNA libraries by 5'RACE template switching. This switching added a universal primer site and UMIs.

The sample was CD4+ T cells sorted from PBMCs, taken roughly 12 days after vaccination. The receptors shown here come from a man between 45 and 60 years old who received an inactivated influenza vaccine.

The chain has TRBV7-2 and TRBJ2-4; the D is unclear. The CDR3 sequence is 11 residues long. V was shortened by 7 bases and J by 0 bases, with 1 base between the two germline ends. CDR1 is SGHTA and CDR2 is FQGNSA in the germline V gene. CDR3 sequence (DNA): TGTGCCAGCATAGCCAAAAACATTCAGTACTTC. The encoded protein is CASIAKNIQYF.

The sample holds a few counts of this clonotype. The V call is TRBV20-1, the J call TRBJ2-7; D is possibly TRBD1 (8 bases). Germline assignment: CDR1 DFQATT and CDR2 SNEGSKA (reference sequence). The CDR3 runs 13 residues. V gave up 8 bases and J gave up 3 bases, with 17 bases separating them. The CDR3, as DNA: TGCAGTACCTCACAGGGGGGGATCTACGAGCAGTACTTC. Amino acids: CSTSQGGIYEQYF.

This clonotype turned up a few times. The V call is TRBV7-2, the J call TRBJ2-3; possible D gene TRBD2, 5 bases. Trimming took off 7 bases at V and 1 base at J, with 9 bases between the two ends. The CDR3 spans 13 residues. CDR1 SGHTA and CDR2 FQGNSA come from the germline V gene. The CDR3 sequence: CASKQRGTDTQYF. The CDR3 nucleotides are TGTGCCAGCAAGCAGAGGGGCACAGATACGCAGTATTTT. The variable domain in full, with the rest retrieved from reference TRBV7-2 and TRBJ2-3, is GAGVSQSPSNKVTEKGKDVELRCDPISGHTALYWYRQSLGQGLEFLIYFQGNSAPDKSGLPSDRFSAERTGGSVSTLTIQRTQQEDSAVYLCASKQRGTDTQYFGPGTRLTVL.

There are a few counts of this clonotype. CDR3 protein: CASSTGDAGANVLTF. CDR3 in DNA: TGCGCCAGCAGCACAGGGGACGCTGGGGCCAACGTCCTGACTTTC. J is TRBJ2-6 and V is TRBV5-1, with TRBD1 identical over 7 bases. Germline CDR1 is SGHRS and CDR2 is YFSETQ. V was pared by 4 bases and J by 2 bases, with 3 bases of the junction left unmatched. The CDR3 is made up of 15 amino acids.

The chain has TRBV29-1 and TRBJ1-2; TRBD1 is a possible D gene (6 bases). CDR1 and CDR2 from the germline V gene are SQVTM and ANQGSEA. This CDR3 is built from 15 residues. V was cut by 4 bases and J by 3 bases, with 18 bases left in between. Here the CDR3 DNA reads TGCAGCGTTGGACCCAGAGGGGGTCGGCACTATGGCTACACCTTC. Its protein product is CSVGPRGGRHYGYTF.

The table lists this clonotype with a few counts. CDR3 residues: CATLGREDTQYF. As DNA, the CDR3 is TGTGCCACTCTGGGGAGGGAAGATACGCAGTATTTT. The chain links TRBV10-3 to TRBJ2-3, with 7 bases that match TRBD2. The CDR3 totals 12 residues. J was trimmed by 5 bases and V by 10 bases; bases with no gene match: 6. Germline CDR1 is ENHRY and CDR2 is SYGVKD.

This clonotype showed up just a few times. V gene TRBV10-3 combines with J gene TRBJ1-4, with D perhaps TRBD1 (6 bases). V was pared by 3 bases and J by 3 bases, with 14 bases between. Looked up from germline, CDR1 is ENHRY and CDR2 is SYGVKD. The CDR3 has 16 residues. CDR3 region: CAISDASGQSNEKLFF. CDR3 coding DNA: TGTGCCATCAGTGATGCTTCCGGACAGTCTAATGAAAAACTGTTTTTT.

This clonotype was observed a handful of times. The rearrangement uses TRBV4-2 and TRBJ2-7, with D tentatively TRBD1 (6 bases). Trimming left V 6 bases short and J 6 bases short, with 15 bases between. From germline, CDR1 is LGHNA and CDR2 YNFKEQ. This CDR3 has 13 amino acids. The CDR3 DNA sequence: TGTGCCAGCAGTCCCGACAGGTCCAGCGAGCAGTACTTC. Protein sequence: CASSPDRSSEQYF.

The rearrangement joins TRBV10-3 to TRBJ2-1; D gene unclear. The V gene's germline CDR1 is ENHRY and CDR2 SYGVKD. The ends were cut back, 0 bases at V and 7 bases at J, with 16 bases in the middle. There are 16 residues in the CDR3. Here the CDR3 reads CAISESGKDMGNEQFF. The CDR3 nucleotides read TGTGCCATCAGTGAGTCGGGTAAGGATATGGGAAATGAGCAGTTCTTC.

This clonotype showed up just a few times. V and J are TRBV6-2 or TRBV6-3 and TRBJ2-3, with a tentative D call TRBD2 (6 bases). Germline V gives CDR1 MNHEY, CDR2 SVGEGT. The CDR3 is 15 residues long. Trimming cost V 7 bases and J 3 bases, with 17 bases left between them. The CDR3: CASNSGMGTTDTQYF. CDR3 DNA sequence: TGTGCCAGCAATTCTGGGATGGGGACTACAGATACGCAGTATTTT.

The chain couples TRBV20-1 to TRBJ2-7, with 12 bases that match TRBD1. CDR3 length equals 15 residues. Germline V gene sequence: CDR1 DFQATT, CDR2 SNEGSKA (reference sequence). V was clipped by 0 bases and J by 7 bases; unmatched bases: 7. This CDR3 is CSAREPGQGAREQYF. As DNA, the CDR3 is TGCAGTGCTAGAGAGCCGGGACAGGGGGCGAGAGAGCAGTACTTC.

This clonotype was seen a handful of times. The V call is TRBV20-1, the J call TRBJ2-7; D gene unclear. Germline V gene data show CDR1 as DFQATT and CDR2 as SNEGSKA (reference sequence). CDR3 length: 14 residues. Trimming took 6 bases from V and 0 from J, leaving 15 bases between them. The CDR3 region is CSARTYRSSYEQYF. As DNA, the CDR3 is TGCAGTGCCCGCACGTACCGAAGCTCCTACGAGCAGTACTTC.

This clonotype was counted only a few times. CDR3 residues: CATSRVGGGAAGELFF. The DNA for the CDR3 is TGTGCCACCAGCAGAGTTGGCGGGGGGGCCGCCGGGGAGCTGTTTTTT. This chain links TRBV15 with TRBJ2-2; 9 bases agree with TRBD2. V trimming: 1 base; J trimming: 6 bases; junction bases outside the gene matches: 6. Germline V gene sequence: CDR1 LNHNV, CDR2 YYDKDF (reference sequence). The length of the CDR3 is 16 residues.

The chain links TRBV10-3 to TRBJ2-1; TRBD2 might be the D (6 bases). Trimming cost V 7 bases and J 7 bases, with 17 bases left between them. Per germline, CDR1 ENHRY and CDR2 SYGVKD. This CDR3 spans 14 amino acids. CDR3 in DNA: TGTGCCATCACCCCCACAGCGGAGGGGAATGAGCAGTTCTTC. This gives the protein CAITPTAEGNEQFF.

The sample holds a few counts of this clonotype. The chain employs TRBV7-2 and TRBJ2-1; D remains unclear. The CDR3 sequence is 16 residues long. V was shortened by 0 bases and J by 0 bases, with 9 bases between the two germline ends. Germline CDR1 SGHTA, CDR2 FQGNSA. The CDR3: CASSLAFTRSYNEQFF. DNA for the CDR3: TGTGCCAGCAGCTTAGCATTCACCCGCTCCTACAATGAGCAGTTCTTC.

The chain is built from TRBV2 and TRBJ2-1; the match to TRBD2 covers 10 bases. Trimming cost V 7 bases and J 5 bases; bases outside gene matches: 8. This CDR3 contains 15 residues. Germline CDR1 SNHLY, CDR2 FYNNEI. The CDR3 loop is CASTPTSGPNNEQFF. CDR3 DNA sequence: TGTGCCAGCACTCCGACTAGCGGGCCCAACAATGAGCAGTTCTTC.

This clonotype was detected a few times. The chain links TRBV6-5 to TRBJ1-6, with TRBD1 matching over 7 bases. V gave up 4 bases and J gave up 3 bases; unmatched junction bases: 3. The CDR3 has 15 residues. In germline, CDR1 is MNHEY, CDR2 SVGAGI. In nucleotides, the CDR3 is TGTGCCAGCAGTTTCGGGACAGTCTATAATTCACCCCTCCACTTT. Its translation: CASSFGTVYNSPLHF.

This clonotype came up a few times. DNA of the CDR3: TGTGCCAGCAGCTTAGCAGGGTGGGAGCAGTACTTC. Translating gives CASSLAGWEQYF. This sequence joins TRBV7-2 and TRBJ2-7, with unresolved D. There are 12 residues in the CDR3. Germline assignment: CDR1 SGHTA and CDR2 FQGNSA. Trimming stripped 0 bases from V and 7 bases from J, with 7 bases between. Drawing the rest from reference TRBV7-2 and TRBJ2-7, the complete variable domain is GAGVSQSPSNKVTEKGKDVELRCDPISGHTALYWYRQSLGQGLEFLIYFQGNSAPDKSGLPSDRFSAERTGGSVSTLTIQRTQQEDSAVYLCASSLAGWEQYFGPGTRLTVT.

The chain uses TRBV6-2 or TRBV6-3 and TRBJ2-5; D might be TRBD1 (6 bases). In germline, CDR1 is MNHEY, CDR2 SVGEGT. Trimming removed 6 bases from V and 0 bases from J, with 11 bases in between. The CDR3 length is 14 residues. CDR3 DNA sequence: TGTGCCAGCAGGGGGGACATCAACCAAGAGACCCAGTACTTC. It codes for CASRGDINQETQYF.

The chain employs TRBV29-1 and TRBJ2-4; D may be TRBD2 (5 bases). The germline V and J ends were trimmed by 4 bases and 1 base, with 11 bases remaining between them. The CDR3 length is 14 residues. Per the germline V gene, CDR1 is SQVTM and CDR2 is ANQGSEA. As DNA, the CDR3 is TGCAGCGTTGGGGGAGCTTCGGCCAAAAACATTCAGTACTTC. It translates to CSVGGASAKNIQYF. The full variable domain, completed using reference TRBV29-1 and TRBJ2-4, is SAVISQKPSRDICQRGTSLTIQCQVDSQVTMMFWYRQQPGQSLTLIATANQGSEATYESGFVIDKFPISRPNLTFSTLTVSNMSPEDSSIYLCSVGGASAKNIQYFGAGTRLSVL.

This chain joins TRBV20-1 and TRBJ2-3; 7 nucleotides align to TRBD2. Germline values: CDR1 DFQATT, CDR2 SNEGSKA (reference sequence). The CDR3 covers 17 residues. The ends lost 0 bases at V and 6 bases at J; junction bases unmatched: 15. This chain's CDR3 is CSARDLLEGGSPDTQYF. The CDR3 nucleotides read TGCAGTGCTAGAGATCTATTGGAGGGAGGGTCCCCCGATACGCAGTATTTT.

The CDR3 bases are TGTGCCAGCAGAGCGGGAGAAGTGGGCACAGATACGCAGTATTTT. Amino acid sequence: CASRAGEVGTDTQYF. The V and J genes are TRBV2 and TRBJ2-3; 8 nucleotides match TRBD2. This CDR3 is 15 amino acids long. The germline CDR1 and CDR2 sequences are SNHLY and FYNNEI. Unmatched junction bases numbered 6, after V lost 6 bases and J lost 1 base.

The chain recombines TRBV20-1 with TRBJ2-7; 9 nucleotides line up with TRBD1. This CDR3 contains 14 residues. J was trimmed by 1 base and V by 5 bases; bases with no gene match: 6. Germline CDR1 is DFQATT and CDR2 is SNEGSKA (reference sequence). The chain's CDR3 is CSALDRGESYEQYF. CDR3 in DNA: TGCAGTGCTCTGGACAGGGGCGAATCCTACGAGCAGTACTTC.

In this sample, this clonotype turned up a few times. The chain uses TRBV4-1 and TRBJ2-3; 11 bases are a match to TRBD2. CDR3 length equals 18 residues. The germline V gene has CDR1 MGHRA and CDR2 YSYEKL. V gave up 4 bases and J gave up 4 bases; unmatched junction bases: 13. CDR3 residues: CASSRGTLAGGPADTQYF. As DNA, the CDR3 is TGCGCCAGCAGCCGCGGTACATTAGCGGGGGGGCCCGCAGATACGCAGTATTTT.

The genes are TRBV30 and TRBJ1-5, with a possible D match to TRBD1 (5 bases). This CDR3 spans 13 amino acids. The germline gives CDR1 GTSNPN, CDR2 SVGIG (reference sequence). Trimming shortened V by 0 bases and J by 9 bases, and 12 bases separated the two germline ends. The CDR3 coding sequence is TGTGCCTGGAGTGTAACGGACACAGGGCCCCAGCATTTT. Translating it yields CAWSVTDTGPQHF.

This rearrangement joins TRBV11-3 to TRBJ2-1; D is undetermined. Germline-derived CDR1 and CDR2 are SGHNT and YENEEA. Trimming took off 0 bases at V and 0 bases at J, with 6 bases between the two ends. This CDR3 is built from 15 residues. In DNA, the CDR3 is TGTGCCAGCAGCTTAGAGGAAAGCTCCTACAATGAGCAGTTCTTC. Translating it yields CASSLEESSYNEQFF.

This clonotype has just a few counts. J is TRBJ2-3 and V is TRBV24-1; D is possibly TRBD2 (6 bases). CDR3 length: 15 amino acids. The germline V and J ends were trimmed by 4 bases and 6 bases, with 16 bases remaining between them. The germline CDR1 and CDR2 sequences are KGHDR and SFDVKD. CDR3 sequence reads: CATSEEGTPVDTQYF. The CDR3 nucleotides read TGTGCCACCAGTGAGGAAGGGACTCCCGTGGATACGCAGTATTTT.

This clonotype was counted between two and nine times. The rearrangement uses TRBV7-2 and TRBJ1-2; 10 bases are shared with TRBD1. The CDR3 runs to 14 residues. Germline V lookup: CDR1 SGHTA, CDR2 FQGNSA. The V gene end was trimmed by 3 bases and the J gene end by 4 bases; junction bases not matched to a gene: 2. The CDR3 spells CASSLDRGSYGYTF. The CDR3 nucleotides are TGTGCCAGCAGCTTGGACAGGGGGTCCTATGGCTACACCTTC.